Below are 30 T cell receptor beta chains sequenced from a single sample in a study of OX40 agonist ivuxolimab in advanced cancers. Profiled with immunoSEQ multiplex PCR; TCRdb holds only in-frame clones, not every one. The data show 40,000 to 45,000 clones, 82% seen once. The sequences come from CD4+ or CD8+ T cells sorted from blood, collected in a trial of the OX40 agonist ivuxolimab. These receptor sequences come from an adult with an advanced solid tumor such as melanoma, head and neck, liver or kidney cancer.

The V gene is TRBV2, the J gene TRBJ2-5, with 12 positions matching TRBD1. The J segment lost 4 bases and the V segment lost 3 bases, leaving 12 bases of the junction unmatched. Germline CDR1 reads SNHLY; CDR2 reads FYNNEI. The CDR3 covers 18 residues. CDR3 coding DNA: TGTGCCAGCAGTGACGGGGAGTGGGGGACAGGGGGCTCAGAGACCCAGTACTTC. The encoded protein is CASSDGEWGTGGSETQYF. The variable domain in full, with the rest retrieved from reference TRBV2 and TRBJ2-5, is EPEVTQTPSHQVTQMGQEVILRCVPISNHLYFYWYRQILGQKVEFLVSFYNNEISEKSEIFDDQFSVERPDGSNFTLKIRSTKLEDSAMYFCASSDGEWGTGGSETQYFGPGTRLLVL.

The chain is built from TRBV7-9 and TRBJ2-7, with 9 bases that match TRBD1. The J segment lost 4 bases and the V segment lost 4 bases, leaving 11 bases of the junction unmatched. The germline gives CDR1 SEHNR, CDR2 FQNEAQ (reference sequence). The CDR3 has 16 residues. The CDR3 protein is CASSSSPGQGLYEQYF. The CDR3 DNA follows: TGTGCCAGCAGCTCAAGCCCGGGACAGGGACTATACGAGCAGTACTTC.

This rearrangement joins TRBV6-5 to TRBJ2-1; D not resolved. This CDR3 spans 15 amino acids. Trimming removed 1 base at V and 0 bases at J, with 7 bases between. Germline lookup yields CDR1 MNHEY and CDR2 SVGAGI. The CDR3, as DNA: TGTGCCAGCAGTTACTATGGCTTCTCCTACAATGAGCAGTTCTTC. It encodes CASSYYGFSYNEQFF.

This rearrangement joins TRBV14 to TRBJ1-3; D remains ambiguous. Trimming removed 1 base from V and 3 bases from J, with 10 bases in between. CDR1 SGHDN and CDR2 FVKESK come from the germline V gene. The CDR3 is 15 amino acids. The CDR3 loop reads CASSQGRVVGNTIYF. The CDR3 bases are TGTGCCAGCAGCCAAGGGAGGGTTGTTGGAAACACCATATATTTT.

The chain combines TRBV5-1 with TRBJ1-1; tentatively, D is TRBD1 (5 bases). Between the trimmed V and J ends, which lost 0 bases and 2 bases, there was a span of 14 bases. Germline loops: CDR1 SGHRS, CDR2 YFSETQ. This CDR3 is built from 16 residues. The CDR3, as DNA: TGCGCCAGCAGCTTGGGGAGCGGCGGACAAAACACTGAAGCTTTCTTT. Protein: CASSLGSGGQNTEAFF. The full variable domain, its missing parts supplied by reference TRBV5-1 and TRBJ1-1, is KAGVTQTPRYLIKTRGQQVTLSCSPISGHRSVSWYQQTPGQGLQFLFEYFSETQRNKGNFPGRFSGRQFSNSRSEMNVSTLELGDSALYLCASSLGSGGQNTEAFFGQGTRLTVV.

CDR3: CAISEVPPYEQYF. CDR3 bases: TGTGCCATCAGTGAGGTGCCCCCCTACGAGCAGTACTTC. This chain joins TRBV10-3 and TRBJ2-5; D is unclear. The J call may be in error: the DNA end matches TRBJ2-7 better. The CDR3 has 13 amino acids. The V gene's germline CDR1 is ENHRY and CDR2 SYGVKD.

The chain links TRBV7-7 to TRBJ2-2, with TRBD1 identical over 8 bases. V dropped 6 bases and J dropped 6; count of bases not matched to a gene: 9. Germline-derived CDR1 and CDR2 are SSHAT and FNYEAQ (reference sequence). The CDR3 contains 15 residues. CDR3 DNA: TGTGCCAGCAGGCGGGACAGGTGGTCGGCCGGGGAGCTGTTTTTT. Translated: CASRRDRWSAGELFF. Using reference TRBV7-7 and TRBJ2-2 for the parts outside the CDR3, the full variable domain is GAGVSQSPRYKVTKRGQDVTLRCDPISSHATLYWYQQALGQGPEFLTYFNYEAQPDKSGLPSDRFSAERPEGSISTLTIQRTEQRDSAMYRCASRRDRWSAGELFFGEGSRLTVL.

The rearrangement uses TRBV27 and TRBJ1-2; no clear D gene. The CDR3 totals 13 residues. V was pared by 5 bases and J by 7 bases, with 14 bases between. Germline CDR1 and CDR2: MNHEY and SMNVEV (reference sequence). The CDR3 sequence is CASSPVWLGGYTF. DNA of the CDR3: TGTGCCAGCAGTCCTGTATGGTTGGGTGGCTACACCTTC.

The chain's CDR3 is CASSSTSLFAGELFF. The CDR3 nucleotides read TGTGCCAGCAGCTCGACTAGCCTGTTCGCCGGGGAGCTGTTTTTT. The rearrangement links TRBV11-2 to TRBJ2-2, with 7 bases that match TRBD2. Trimming at V came to 4 bases and at J to 6 bases, leaving 8 bases not matched to a gene. The CDR3 covers 15 residues. Germline-derived CDR1 and CDR2 are SGHAT and FQNNGV.

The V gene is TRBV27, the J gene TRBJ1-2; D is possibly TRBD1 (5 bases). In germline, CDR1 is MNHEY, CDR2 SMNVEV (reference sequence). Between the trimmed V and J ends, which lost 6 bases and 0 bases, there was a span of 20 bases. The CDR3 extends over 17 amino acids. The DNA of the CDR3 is TGTGCCAGCAGCCTTATAGGGGTCAGACAAGCTAACTATGGCTACACCTTC. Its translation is CASSLIGVRQANYGYTF.

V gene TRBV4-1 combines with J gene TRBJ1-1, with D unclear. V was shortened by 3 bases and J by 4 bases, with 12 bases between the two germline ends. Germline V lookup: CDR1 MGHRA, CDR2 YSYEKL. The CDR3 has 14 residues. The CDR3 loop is CASSQRLDGTEAFF. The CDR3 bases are TGCGCCAGCAGCCAGCGCCTGGACGGCACTGAAGCTTTCTTT.

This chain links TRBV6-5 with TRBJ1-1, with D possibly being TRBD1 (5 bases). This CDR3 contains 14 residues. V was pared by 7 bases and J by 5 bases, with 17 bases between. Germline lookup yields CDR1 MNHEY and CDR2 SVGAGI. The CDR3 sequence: CASNQMGGWTEAFF. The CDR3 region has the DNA TGTGCCAGCAACCAAATGGGGGGGTGGACTGAAGCTTTCTTT.

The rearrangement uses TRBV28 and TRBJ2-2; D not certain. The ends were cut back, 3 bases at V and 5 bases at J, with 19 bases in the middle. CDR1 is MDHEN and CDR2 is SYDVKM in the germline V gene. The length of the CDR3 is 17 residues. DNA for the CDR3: TGTGCCAGCAGTTTTCCCACCTCTTCGGGCCCAACCGGGGAGCTGTTTTTT. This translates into CASSFPTSSGPTGELFF.

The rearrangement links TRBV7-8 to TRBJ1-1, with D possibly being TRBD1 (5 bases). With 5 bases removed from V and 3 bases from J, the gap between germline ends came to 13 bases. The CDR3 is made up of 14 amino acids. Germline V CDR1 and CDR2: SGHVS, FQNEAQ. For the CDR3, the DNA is TGTGCCAGCAGCCCGGGAGGCAGGGACACTGAAGCTTTCTTT. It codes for CASSPGGRDTEAFF.

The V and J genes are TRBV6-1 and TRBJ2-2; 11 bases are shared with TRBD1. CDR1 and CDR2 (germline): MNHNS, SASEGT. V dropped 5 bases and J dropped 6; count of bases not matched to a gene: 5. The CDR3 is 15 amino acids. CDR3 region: CASSSPGQGAGELFF. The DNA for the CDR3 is TGTGCCAGCAGTTCGCCGGGACAGGGGGCCGGGGAGCTGTTTTTT.

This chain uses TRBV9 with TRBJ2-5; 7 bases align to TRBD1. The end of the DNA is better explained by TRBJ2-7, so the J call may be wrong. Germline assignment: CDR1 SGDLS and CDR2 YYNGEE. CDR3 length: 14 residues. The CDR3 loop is CASSAQTGSDEQYF. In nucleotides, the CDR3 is TGTGCCAGCAGCGCACAGACAGGGAGCGACGAGCAGTACTTC.

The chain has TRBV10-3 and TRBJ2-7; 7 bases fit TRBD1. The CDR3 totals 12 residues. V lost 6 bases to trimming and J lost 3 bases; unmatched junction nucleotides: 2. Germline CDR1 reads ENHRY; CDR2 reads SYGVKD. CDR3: CAIRSGGYEQYF. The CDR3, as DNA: TGTGCCATCAGGTCAGGGGGCTACGAGCAGTACTTC.

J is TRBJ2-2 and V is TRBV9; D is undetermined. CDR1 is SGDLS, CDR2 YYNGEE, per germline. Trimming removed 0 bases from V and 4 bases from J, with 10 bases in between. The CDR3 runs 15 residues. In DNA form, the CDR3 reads TGTGCCAGCAGCGTAGAGAGTGTTGCCACCGGGGAGCTGTTTTTT. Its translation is CASSVESVATGELFF.

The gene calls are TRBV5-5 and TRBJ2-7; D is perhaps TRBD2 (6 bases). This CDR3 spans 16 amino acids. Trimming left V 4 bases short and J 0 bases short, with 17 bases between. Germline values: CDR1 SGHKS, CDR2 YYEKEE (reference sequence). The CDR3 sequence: CASSLLSGQLSYEQYF. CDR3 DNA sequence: TGTGCCAGCAGCCTCCTCAGCGGGCAACTCTCCTACGAGCAGTACTTC.

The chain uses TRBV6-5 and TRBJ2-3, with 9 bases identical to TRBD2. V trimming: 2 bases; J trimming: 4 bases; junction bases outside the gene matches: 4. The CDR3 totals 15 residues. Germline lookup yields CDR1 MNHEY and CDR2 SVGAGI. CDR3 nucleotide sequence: TGTGCCAGCAGTTACGCAGGGACTAGCCCAGATACGCAGTATTTT. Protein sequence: CASSYAGTSPDTQYF.

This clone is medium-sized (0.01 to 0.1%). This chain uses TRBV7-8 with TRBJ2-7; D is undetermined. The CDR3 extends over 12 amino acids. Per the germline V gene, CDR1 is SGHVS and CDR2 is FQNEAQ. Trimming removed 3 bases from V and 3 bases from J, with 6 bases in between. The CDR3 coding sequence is TGTGCCAGCAGCTTTGTCGACTACGAGCAGTACTTC. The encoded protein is CASSFVDYEQYF.

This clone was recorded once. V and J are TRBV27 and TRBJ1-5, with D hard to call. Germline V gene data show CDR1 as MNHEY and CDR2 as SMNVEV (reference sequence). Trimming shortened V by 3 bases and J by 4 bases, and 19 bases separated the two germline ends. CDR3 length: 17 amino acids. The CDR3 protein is CASSFQGSRTGNQPQHF. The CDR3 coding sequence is TGTGCCAGCAGTTTTCAAGGGAGCAGGACGGGAAATCAGCCCCAGCATTTT.

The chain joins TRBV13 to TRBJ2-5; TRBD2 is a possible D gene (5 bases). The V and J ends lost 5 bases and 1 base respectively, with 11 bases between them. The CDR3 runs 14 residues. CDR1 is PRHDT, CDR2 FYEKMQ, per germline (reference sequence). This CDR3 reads CASSKRALQETQYF. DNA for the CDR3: TGTGCCAGCAGCAAGAGGGCTCTCCAAGAGACCCAGTACTTC.

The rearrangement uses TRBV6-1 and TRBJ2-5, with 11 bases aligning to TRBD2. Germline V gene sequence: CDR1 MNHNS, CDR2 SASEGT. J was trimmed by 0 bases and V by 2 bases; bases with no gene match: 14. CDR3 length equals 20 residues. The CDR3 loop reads CASSEPHTLTSGSYQETQYF. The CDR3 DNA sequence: TGTGCCAGCAGTGAACCGCACACCCTTACTAGCGGGAGCTACCAAGAGACCCAGTACTTC.

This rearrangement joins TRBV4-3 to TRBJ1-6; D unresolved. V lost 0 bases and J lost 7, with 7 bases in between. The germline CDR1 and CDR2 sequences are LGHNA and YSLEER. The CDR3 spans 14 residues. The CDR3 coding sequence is TGCGCCAGCAGCCAAGAGGTTAGGAATTCACCCCTCCACTTT. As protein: CASSQEVRNSPLHF.

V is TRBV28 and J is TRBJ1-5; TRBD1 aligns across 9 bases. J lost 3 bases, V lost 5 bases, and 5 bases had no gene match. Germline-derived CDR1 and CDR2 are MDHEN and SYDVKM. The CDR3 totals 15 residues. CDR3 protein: CASSPDRGNNQPQHF. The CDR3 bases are TGTGCCAGCAGTCCGGACAGGGGAAACAATCAGCCCCAGCATTTT.

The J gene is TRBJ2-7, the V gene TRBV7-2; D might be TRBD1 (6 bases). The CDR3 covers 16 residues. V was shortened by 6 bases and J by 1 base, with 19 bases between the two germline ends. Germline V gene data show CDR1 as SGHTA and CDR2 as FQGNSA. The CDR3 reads CASSSGRGRGSYEQYF. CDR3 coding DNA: TGTGCCAGCAGTTCAGGCCGGGGCAGGGGATCCTACGAGCAGTACTTC.

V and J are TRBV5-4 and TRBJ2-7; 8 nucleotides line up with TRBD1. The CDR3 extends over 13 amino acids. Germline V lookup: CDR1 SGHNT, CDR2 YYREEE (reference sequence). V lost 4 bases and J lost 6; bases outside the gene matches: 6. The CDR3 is CASSPGQGREQYF. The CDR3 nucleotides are TGTGCCAGCAGCCCTGGACAGGGACGCGAGCAGTACTTC.

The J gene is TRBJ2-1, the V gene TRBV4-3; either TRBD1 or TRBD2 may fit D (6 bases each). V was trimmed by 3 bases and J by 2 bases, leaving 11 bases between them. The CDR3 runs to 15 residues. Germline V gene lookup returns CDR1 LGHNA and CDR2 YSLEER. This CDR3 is CASSHTGGPYNEQFF. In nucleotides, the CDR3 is TGCGCCAGCAGCCATACCGGGGGCCCCTACAATGAGCAGTTCTTC.

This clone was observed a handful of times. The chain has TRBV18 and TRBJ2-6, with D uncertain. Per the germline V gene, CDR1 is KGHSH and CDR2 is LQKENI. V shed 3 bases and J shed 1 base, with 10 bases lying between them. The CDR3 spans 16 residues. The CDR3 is CASSPPGESGANVLTF. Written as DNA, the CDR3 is TGTGCCAGCTCACCCCCAGGAGAGTCTGGGGCCAACGTCCTGACTTTC.